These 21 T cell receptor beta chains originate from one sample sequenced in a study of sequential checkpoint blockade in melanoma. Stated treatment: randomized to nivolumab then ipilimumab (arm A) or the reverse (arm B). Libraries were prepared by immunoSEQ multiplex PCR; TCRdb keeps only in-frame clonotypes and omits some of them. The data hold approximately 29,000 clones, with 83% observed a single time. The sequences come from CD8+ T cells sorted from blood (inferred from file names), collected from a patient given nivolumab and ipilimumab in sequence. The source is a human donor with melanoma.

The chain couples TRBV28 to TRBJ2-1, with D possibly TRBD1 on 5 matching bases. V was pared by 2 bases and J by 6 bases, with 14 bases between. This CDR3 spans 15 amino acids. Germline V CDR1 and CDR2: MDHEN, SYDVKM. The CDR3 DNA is TGTGCCAGCAGTTTAGTGGGGCCAGGCGGCAATGAGCAGTTCTTC. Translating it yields CASSLVGPGGNEQFF.

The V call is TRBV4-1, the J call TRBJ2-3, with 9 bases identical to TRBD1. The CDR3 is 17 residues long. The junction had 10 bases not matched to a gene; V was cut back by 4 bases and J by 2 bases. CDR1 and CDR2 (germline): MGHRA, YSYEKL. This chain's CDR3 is CASSPQTGDRDTDTQYF. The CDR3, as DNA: TGCGCCAGCAGCCCACAAACGGGGGACAGGGACACAGATACGCAGTATTTT.

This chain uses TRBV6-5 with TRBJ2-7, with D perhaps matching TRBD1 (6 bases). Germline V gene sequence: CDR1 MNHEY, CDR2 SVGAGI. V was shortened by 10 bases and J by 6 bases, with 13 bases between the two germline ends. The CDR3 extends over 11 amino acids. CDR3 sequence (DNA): TGTGCCACGCGGACAGTCTCCGAGCAGTACTTC. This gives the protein CATRTVSEQYF.

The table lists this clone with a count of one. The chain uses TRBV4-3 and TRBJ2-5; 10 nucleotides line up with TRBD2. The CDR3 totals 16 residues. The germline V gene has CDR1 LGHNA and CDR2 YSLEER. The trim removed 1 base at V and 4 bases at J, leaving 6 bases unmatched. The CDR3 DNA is TGCGCCAGCAGCCAAGCAGGGACTAGCGTAAGAGAGACCCAGTACTTC. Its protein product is CASSQAGTSVRETQYF.

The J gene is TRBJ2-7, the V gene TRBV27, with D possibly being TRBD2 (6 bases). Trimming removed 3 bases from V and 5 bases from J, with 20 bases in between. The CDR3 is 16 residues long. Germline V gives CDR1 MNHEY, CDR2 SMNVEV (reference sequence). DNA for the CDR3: TGTGCCAGCAGTTTCTCTCCCCTTAGCGGCAGGGACGAGCAGTACTTC. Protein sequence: CASSFSPLSGRDEQYF.

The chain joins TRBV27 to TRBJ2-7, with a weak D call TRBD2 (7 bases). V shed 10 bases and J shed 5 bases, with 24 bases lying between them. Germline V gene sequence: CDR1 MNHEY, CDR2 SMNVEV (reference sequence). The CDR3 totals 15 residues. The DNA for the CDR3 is TGTGCCACCCTAGGGGGGGGCCCCGGAGGAGACGAGCAGTACTTC. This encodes CATLGGGPGGDEQYF.

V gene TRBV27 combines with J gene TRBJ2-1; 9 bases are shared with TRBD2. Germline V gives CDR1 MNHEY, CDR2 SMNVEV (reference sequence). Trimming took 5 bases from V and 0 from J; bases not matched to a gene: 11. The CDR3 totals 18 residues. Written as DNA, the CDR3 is TGTGCCAGCAGTCCCCTCCTCGCGGGAGGGAGCTCCTACAATGAGCAGTTCTTC. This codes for CASSPLLAGGSSYNEQFF.

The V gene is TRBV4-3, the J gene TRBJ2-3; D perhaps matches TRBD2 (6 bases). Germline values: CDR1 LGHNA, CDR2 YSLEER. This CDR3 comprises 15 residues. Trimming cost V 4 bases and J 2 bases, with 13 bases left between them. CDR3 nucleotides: TGCGCCAGCAGCCCCGGGGTAGCGGACACAGATACGCAGTATTTT. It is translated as CASSPGVADTDTQYF.

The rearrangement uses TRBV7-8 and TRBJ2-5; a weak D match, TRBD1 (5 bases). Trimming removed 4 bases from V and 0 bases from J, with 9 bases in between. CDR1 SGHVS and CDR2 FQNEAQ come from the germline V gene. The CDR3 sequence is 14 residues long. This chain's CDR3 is CASSSTGDQETQYF. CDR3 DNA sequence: TGTGCCAGCAGCTCAACAGGTGACCAAGAGACCCAGTACTTC.

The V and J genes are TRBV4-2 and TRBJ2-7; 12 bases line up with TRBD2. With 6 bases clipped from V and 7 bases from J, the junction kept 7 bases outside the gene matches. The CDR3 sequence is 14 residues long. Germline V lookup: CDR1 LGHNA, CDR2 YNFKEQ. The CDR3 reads CASRGGLAGGEQYF. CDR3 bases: TGTGCCAGCAGGGGGGGGCTAGCGGGAGGGGAGCAGTACTTC.

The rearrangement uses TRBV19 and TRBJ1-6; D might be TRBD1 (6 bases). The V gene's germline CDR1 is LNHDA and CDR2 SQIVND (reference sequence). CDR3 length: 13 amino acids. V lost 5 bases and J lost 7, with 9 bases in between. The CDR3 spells CASSGGANSPLHF. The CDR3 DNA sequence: TGTGCCAGTAGTGGGGGGGCGAATTCACCCCTCCACTTT.

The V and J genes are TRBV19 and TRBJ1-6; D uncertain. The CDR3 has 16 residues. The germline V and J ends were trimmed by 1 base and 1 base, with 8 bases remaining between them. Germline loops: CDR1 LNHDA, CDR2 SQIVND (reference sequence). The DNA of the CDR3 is TGTGCCAGTAGTATAGGGGCGCCGTCCTATAATTCACCCCTCCACTTT. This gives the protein CASSIGAPSYNSPLHF. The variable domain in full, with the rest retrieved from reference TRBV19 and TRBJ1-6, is DGGITQSPKYLFRKEGQNVTLSCEQNLNHDAMYWYRQDPGQGLRLIYYSQIVNDFQKGDIAEGYSVSREKKESFPLTVTSAQKNPTAFYLCASSIGAPSYNSPLHFGNGTRLTVT.

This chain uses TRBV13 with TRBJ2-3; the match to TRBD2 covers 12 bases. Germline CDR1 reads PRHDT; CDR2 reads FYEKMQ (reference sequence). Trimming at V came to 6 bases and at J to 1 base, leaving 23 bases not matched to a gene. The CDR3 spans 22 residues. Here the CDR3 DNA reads TGTGCCAGCAGAGGGCAGACGAGATCTGGACTAGCGGGAACCCTTGGCACAGATACGCAGTATTTT. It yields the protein CASRGQTRSGLAGTLGTDTQYF.

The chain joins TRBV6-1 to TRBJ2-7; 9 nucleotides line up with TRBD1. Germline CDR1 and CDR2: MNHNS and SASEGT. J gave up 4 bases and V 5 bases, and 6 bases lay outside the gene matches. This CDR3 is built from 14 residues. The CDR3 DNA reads TGTGCCAGCAGTCTGGGACAGGGAGGGTACGAGCAGTACTTC. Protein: CASSLGQGGYEQYF.

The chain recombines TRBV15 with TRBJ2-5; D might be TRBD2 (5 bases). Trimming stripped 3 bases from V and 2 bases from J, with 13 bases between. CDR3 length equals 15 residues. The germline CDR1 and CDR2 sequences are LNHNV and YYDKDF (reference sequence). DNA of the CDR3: TGTGCCACCAGCAGGTCCGGAGGTACGCAAGAGACCCAGTACTTC. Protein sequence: CATSRSGGTQETQYF. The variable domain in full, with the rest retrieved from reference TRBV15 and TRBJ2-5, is DAMVIQNPRYQVTQFGKPVTLSCSQTLNHNVMYWYQQKSSQAPKLLFHYYDKDFNNEADTPDNFQSRRPNTSFCFLDIRSPGLGDTAMYLCATSRSGGTQETQYFGPGTRLLVL.

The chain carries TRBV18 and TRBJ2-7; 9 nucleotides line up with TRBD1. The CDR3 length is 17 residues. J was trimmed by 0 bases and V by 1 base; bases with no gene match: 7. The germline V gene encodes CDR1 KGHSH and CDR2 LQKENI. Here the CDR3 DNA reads TGTGCCAGCTCACCACAGTACAGGGGGCCGAGCTCCTACGAGCAGTACTTC. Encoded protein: CASSPQYRGPSSYEQYF.

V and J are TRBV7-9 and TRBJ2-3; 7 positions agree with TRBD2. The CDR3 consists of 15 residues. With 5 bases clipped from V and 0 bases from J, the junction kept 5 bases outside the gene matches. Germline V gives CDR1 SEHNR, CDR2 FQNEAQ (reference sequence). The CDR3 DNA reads TGTGCCAGCAGCGTGGGGGGGACTAGCACAGATACGCAGTATTTT. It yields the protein CASSVGGTSTDTQYF.

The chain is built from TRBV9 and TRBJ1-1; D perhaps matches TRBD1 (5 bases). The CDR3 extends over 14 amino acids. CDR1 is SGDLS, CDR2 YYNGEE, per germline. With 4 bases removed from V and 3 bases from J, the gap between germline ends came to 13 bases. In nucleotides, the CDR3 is TGTGCCAGCAGCACTGGCCGGGGGGACACTGAAGCTTTCTTT. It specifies CASSTGRGDTEAFF.

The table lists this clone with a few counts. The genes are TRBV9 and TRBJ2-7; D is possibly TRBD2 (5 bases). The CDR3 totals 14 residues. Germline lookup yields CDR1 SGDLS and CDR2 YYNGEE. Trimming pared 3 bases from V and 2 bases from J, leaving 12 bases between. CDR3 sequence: CASSEPGRPYEQYF. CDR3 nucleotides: TGTGCCAGCAGCGAACCGGGGAGACCCTACGAGCAGTACTTC.

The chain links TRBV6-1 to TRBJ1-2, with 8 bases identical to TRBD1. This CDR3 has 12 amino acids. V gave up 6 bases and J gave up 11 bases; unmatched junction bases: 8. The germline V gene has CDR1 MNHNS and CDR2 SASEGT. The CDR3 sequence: CASRRDRLLYTF. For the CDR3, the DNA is TGTGCCAGCAGACGGGACAGGCTACTATACACCTTC.

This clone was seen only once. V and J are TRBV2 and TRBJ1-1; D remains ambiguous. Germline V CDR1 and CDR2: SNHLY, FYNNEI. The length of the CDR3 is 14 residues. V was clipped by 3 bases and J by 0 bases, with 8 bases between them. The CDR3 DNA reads TGTGCCAGCAGTGACCCACAGATGAACACTGAAGCTTTCTTT. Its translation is CASSDPQMNTEAFF.